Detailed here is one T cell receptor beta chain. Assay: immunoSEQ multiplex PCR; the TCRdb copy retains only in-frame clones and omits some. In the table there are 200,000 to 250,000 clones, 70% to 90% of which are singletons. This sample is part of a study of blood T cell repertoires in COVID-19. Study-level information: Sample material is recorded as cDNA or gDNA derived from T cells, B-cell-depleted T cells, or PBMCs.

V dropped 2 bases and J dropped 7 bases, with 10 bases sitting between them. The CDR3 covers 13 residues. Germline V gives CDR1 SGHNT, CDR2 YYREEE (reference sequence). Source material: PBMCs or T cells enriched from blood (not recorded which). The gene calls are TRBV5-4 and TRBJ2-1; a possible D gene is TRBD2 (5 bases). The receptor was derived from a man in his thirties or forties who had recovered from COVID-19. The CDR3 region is CASSLSGLNEQFF. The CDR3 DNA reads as TGTGCCAGCAGCTTAAGCGGATTAAATGAGCAGTTCTTC. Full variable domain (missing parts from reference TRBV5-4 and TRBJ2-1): ETGVTQSPTHLIKTRGQQVTLRCSSQSGHNTVSWYQQALGQGPQFIFQYYREEENGRGNFPPRFSGLQFPNYSSELNVNALELDDSALYLCASSLSGLNEQFFGPGTRLTVL.